Listed below are T cell receptor beta chains from one sample, sequenced in a study of blood T cell repertoires in COVID-19. Generated by immunoSEQ multiplex PCR, the TCRdb table keeps only in-frame clones and is missing some. The table includes around 140,000 clones, approximately 79% detected once. Source material: PBMCs or T cells enriched from blood (not recorded which). These receptors were taken from a middle-aged man with acute COVID-19. Each CDR3 is given with its conserved first and last residue. D genes are given only for firm matches. Some rows have no size entry. The others give once, few or many, or a class for an expanded clone.

V	size	J	D	CDR3	DNA
TRBV18	.	TRBJ1-5	.	CASSPRQVIEDQPQHF	TGTGCCAGCTCACCTAGACAGGTGATAGAGGATCAGCCCCAGCATTTT
TRBV9	.	TRBJ2-7	.	CASSAGGGHSYEQYF	TGTGCCAGCAGCGCGGGGGGCGGGCACTCCTACGAGCAGTACTTC
TRBV20-1	few	TRBJ2-5	.	CSASGGETQYF	TGCAGTGCTAGCGGAGGGGAGACCCAGTACTTC
TRBV6-5	.	TRBJ2-2	.	CASSYTPAGDTGELFF	TGTGCCAGCAGTTACACCCCAGCGGGCGACACCGGGGAGCTGTTTTTT
TRBV6-6	.	TRBJ1-6	TRBD1	CASSLQGAESPLHF	TGTGCCAGCAGTCTACAGGGGGCCGAATCACCCCTCCACTTT
TRBV27	.	TRBJ1-1	TRBD1	CASSSFGTGRTEAFF	TGTGCCAGCAGTTCCTTCGGGACAGGGCGTACTGAAGCTTTCTTT
TRBV7-8	once	TRBJ1-1	.	CASSRDRLNTEAFF	TGTGCCAGCAGCCGAGACCGGTTGAACACTGAAGCTTTCTTT
TRBV7-7	.	TRBJ2-7	TRBD1	CASRAGTGVTYEQYF	TGTGCTAGCAGGGCCGGGACAGGGGTCACCTACGAGCAGTACTTC
TRBV13	.	TRBJ2-2	TRBD2	CASSSGPSGGPRELFF	TGTGCCAGCAGCTCTGGGCCTAGCGGGGGCCCCCGGGAGCTGTTTTTT
TRBV18	.	TRBJ2-7	.	CASSPIRSSGGEQYF	TGTGCCAGCTCACCAATTCGGTCTTCCGGAGGCGAGCAGTACTTC
TRBV2	few	TRBJ1-5	.	CASSEDRTNQPQHF	TGTGCCAGCAGTGAGGACAGAACCAATCAGCCCCAGCATTTT
TRBV3-1/TRBV3-2	.	TRBJ1-3	.	CASSQTHYGNTIYF	TGTGCCAGCAGCCAGACTCACTATGGAAACACCATATATTTT
TRBV9	.	TRBJ2-7	TRBD2	CASSLLAGDTYEQYF	TGTGCCAGCAGCCTACTAGCGGGGGACACCTACGAGCAGTACTTC
TRBV12-3/TRBV12-4	.	TRBJ2-3	TRBD1	CASSLTGEDTQYF	TGTGCCAGCAGTTTGACAGGGGAAGATACGCAGTATTTT
TRBV29-1	.	TRBJ2-6	TRBD1	CSVHTAGGGRANVLTF	TGCAGCGTTCATACGGCAGGGGGCGGAAGGGCCAACGTCCTGACTTTC
TRBV18	few	TRBJ1-5	TRBD1	CASSPPNGQVNQPQHF	TGTGCCAGCTCACCACCTAACGGACAGGTCAATCAGCCCCAGCATTTT
TRBV6-5	.	TRBJ1-5	.	CASSSGTNQPQHF	TGTGCCAGCAGTTCGGGTACCAATCAGCCCCAGCATTTT
TRBV5-1	once	TRBJ1-2	.	CASSLNGDYGYTF	TGCGCCAGCAGCTTGAACGGGGACTATGGCTACACCTTC
TRBV2	.	TRBJ1-5	.	CASSEARPQPQHF	TGTGCCAGCAGTGAAGCGCGGCCTCAGCCCCAGCATTTT
TRBV3-1/TRBV3-2	.	TRBJ2-7	.	CASSQSGSYEQYF	TGTGCCAGCAGCCAATCCGGCTCCTACGAGCAGTACTTC
TRBV3-1/TRBV3-2	.	TRBJ1-3	.	CASSQDFRGSGNTIYF	TGTGCCAGCAGCCAAGATTTTAGGGGATCCGGAAACACCATATATTTT
TRBV9	.	TRBJ2-2	.	CASSVQGRPLTGELFF	TGTGCCAGCAGCGTCCAGGGGCGTCCACTCACCGGGGAGCTGTTTTTT
TRBV5-1	.	TRBJ1-4	.	CASATGVNEKLFF	TGCGCCAGCGCGACGGGGGTTAATGAAAAACTGTTTTTT
TRBV7-8	.	TRBJ2-2	TRBD2	CASSLYLAGGEFNGELFF	TGTGCCAGCAGCTTGTACCTAGCGGGGGGAGAATTTAACGGGGAGCTGTTTTTT
TRBV18	.	TRBJ1-1	TRBD1	CASSPGTGLEAFF	TGTGCCAGCTCACCCGGGACAGGGCTAGAAGCTTTCTTT
TRBV24-1	.	TRBJ2-3	TRBD2	CATSDSQLAGGGTDTQYF	TGTGCCACCAGTGACTCCCAACTAGCGGGAGGGGGCACAGATACGCAGTATTTT
TRBV30	.	TRBJ1-5	TRBD1	CAWSGTGDQPQHF	TGTGCCTGGAGCGGGACAGGGGATCAGCCCCAGCATTTT
TRBV5-5	.	TRBJ2-1	TRBD1	CASSAGTVYLDEQFF	TGTGCCAGCAGCGCCGGGACAGTCTACCTTGATGAGCAGTTCTTC
TRBV5-1	.	TRBJ1-2	TRBD1	CASSSDRGQDGYTF	TGCGCCAGCAGCTCAGACAGGGGGCAGGATGGCTACACCTTC
TRBV7-2	.	TRBJ2-2	TRBD2	CASSRRGRANTGELFF	TGTGCCAGCAGCCGGCGGGGGAGAGCGAACACCGGGGAGCTGTTTTTT
TRBV19	.	TRBJ1-2	TRBD1	CASSIEGTGHYGYTF	TGTGCCAGTAGTATAGAGGGGACAGGGCACTATGGCTACACCTTC
TRBV9	.	TRBJ2-6	.	CASSAVISGANVLTF	TGTGCCAGCAGCGCCGTAATCTCTGGGGCCAACGTCCTGACTTTC
TRBV3-1/TRBV3-2	.	TRBJ1-2	TRBD1	CASSQSDRTNYGYTF	TGTGCCAGCAGCCAGTCGGACAGGACTAACTATGGCTACACCTTC
TRBV30	.	TRBJ1-4	.	CAWSVGATYFNEKLFF	TGTGCCTGGAGTGTAGGGGCCACTTACTTTAATGAAAAACTGTTTTTT
TRBV2	.	TRBJ1-1	.	CASSPTGWNTEAFF	TGTGCCAGCAGTCCTACAGGGTGGAACACTGAAGCTTTCTTT
TRBV12-5	.	TRBJ2-5	.	CASGFPPSQTQYF	TGTGCTAGTGGTTTCCCCCCATCCCAGACCCAGTACTTC
TRBV5-1	.	TRBJ2-5	.	CASSPEGETQYF	TGCGCCAGCAGCCCGGAGGGGGAGACCCAGTACTTC
TRBV3-1/TRBV3-2	.	TRBJ2-1	TRBD2	CASSQELRTSVPNEQFF	TGTGCCAGCAGCCAAGAACTCCGGACTAGCGTCCCCAATGAGCAGTTCTTC
TRBV30	.	TRBJ1-2	TRBD1	CAWSRQGGYGYTF	TGTGCCTGGAGTAGACAGGGGGGCTATGGCTACACCTTC
TRBV7-9	.	TRBJ1-2	TRBD1	CASTKQGLSYGYTF	TGTGCCAGCACCAAACAGGGGCTGAGCTATGGCTACACCTTC
TRBV6-6	.	TRBJ1-3	TRBD1	CASSQGVTGNTIYF	TGTGCCAGCAGCCAGGGGGTAACGGGAAACACCATATATTTT
TRBV5-6	.	TRBJ1-5	.	CASSLWYQSGVGSNQPQHF	TGTGCCAGCAGCTTGTGGTATCAATCAGGGGTAGGAAGCAATCAGCCCCAGCATTTT
TRBV2	.	TRBJ2-1	TRBD2	CASSFDGGSEQFF	TGTGCCAGCAGTTTCGACGGGGGGAGTGAGCAGTTCTTC
TRBV6-5	.	TRBJ2-7	.	CASSRAGTYEQYF	TGTGCCAGCAGTCGGGCGGGTACCTACGAGCAGTACTTC
TRBV19	.	TRBJ1-2	.	CASSIVTHNYGYTF	TGTGCCAGTAGTATAGTTACACATAACTATGGCTACACCTTC
TRBV19	.	TRBJ1-1	TRBD1	CASSPGQGNTEAFF	TGTGCCAGTAGCCCGGGACAGGGGAACACTGAAGCTTTCTTT
TRBV10-3	.	TRBJ1-1	.	CAISFDLGAEAFF	TGTGCCATCAGCTTCGATTTAGGGGCTGAAGCTTTCTTT
TRBV10-1	.	TRBJ1-6	TRBD1	CASSEGTGGSPLHF	TGCGCCAGCAGTGAGGGGACAGGGGGCTCACCCCTCCACTTT